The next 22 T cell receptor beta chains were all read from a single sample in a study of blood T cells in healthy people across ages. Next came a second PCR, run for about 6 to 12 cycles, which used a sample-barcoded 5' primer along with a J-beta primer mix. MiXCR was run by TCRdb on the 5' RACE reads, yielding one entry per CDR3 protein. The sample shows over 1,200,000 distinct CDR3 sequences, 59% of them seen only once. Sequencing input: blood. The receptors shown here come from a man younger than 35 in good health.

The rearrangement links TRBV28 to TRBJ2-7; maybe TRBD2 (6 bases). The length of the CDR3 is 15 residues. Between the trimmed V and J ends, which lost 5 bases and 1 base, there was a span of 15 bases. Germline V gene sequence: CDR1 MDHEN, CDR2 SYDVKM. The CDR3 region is CASSPQEGRSYEQYF. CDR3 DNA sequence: TGTGCCAGCAGTCCTCAGGAGGGTAGATCCTACGAGCAGTACTTC.

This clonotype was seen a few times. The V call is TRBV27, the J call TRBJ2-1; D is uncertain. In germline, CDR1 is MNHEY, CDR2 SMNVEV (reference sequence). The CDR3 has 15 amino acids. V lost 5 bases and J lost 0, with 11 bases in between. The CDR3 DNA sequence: TGTGCCAGCAGTCCGACGCTTAGCTCCTACAATGAGCAGTTCTTC. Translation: CASSPTLSSYNEQFF.

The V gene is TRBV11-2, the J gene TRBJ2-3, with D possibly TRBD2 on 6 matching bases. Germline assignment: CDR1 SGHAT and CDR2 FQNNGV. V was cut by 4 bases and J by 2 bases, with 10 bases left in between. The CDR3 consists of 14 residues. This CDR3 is CASSWGTFTDTQYF. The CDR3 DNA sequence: TGTGCCAGCAGCTGGGGGACTTTCACAGATACGCAGTATTTT.

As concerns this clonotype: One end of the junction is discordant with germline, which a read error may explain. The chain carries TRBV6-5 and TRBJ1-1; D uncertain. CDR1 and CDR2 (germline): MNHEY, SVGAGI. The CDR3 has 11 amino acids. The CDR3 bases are TGTGCCACGCGCGAGAACGCTGAAGCTTTCTTT. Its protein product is CATRENAEAFF.

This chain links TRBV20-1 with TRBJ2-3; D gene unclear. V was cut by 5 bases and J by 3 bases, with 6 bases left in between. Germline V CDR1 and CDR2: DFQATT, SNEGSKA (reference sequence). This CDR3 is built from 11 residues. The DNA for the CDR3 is TGCAGTGCTCCGTGGACAGATACGCAGTATTTT. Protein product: CSAPWTDTQYF.

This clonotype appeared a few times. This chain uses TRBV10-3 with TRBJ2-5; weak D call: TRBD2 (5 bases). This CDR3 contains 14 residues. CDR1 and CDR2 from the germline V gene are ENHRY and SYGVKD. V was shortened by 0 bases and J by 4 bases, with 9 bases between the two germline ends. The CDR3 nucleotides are TGTGCCATCAGTGAGTCGGAGGAGGCAGAGACCCAGTACTTC. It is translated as CAISESEEAETQYF.

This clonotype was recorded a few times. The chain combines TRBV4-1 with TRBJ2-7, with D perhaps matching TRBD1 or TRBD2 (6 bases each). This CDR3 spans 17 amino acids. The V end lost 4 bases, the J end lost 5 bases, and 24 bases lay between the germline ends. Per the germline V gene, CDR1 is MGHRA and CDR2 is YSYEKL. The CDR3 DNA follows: TGCGCCAGCAGCCCCTCACTTATAAGGGGGGCAGTCCACGAGCAGTACTTC. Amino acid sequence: CASSPSLIRGAVHEQYF.

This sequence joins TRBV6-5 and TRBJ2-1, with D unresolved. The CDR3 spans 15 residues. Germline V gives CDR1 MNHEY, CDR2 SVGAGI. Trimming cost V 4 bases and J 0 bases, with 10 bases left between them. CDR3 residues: CASSSADSSYNEQFF. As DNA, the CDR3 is TGTGCCAGCAGTTCCGCGGATAGCTCCTACAATGAGCAGTTCTTC.

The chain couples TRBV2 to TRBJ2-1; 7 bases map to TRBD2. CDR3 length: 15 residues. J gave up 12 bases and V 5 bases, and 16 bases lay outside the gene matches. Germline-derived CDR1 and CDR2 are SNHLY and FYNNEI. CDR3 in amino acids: CASSPSGTTFGAQFF. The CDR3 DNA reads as TGTGCCAGCAGTCCGAGCGGGACTACCTTCGGGGCGCAGTTCTTC. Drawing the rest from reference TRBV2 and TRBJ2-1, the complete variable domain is EPEVTQTPSHQVTQMGQEVILRCVPISNHLYFYWYRQILGQKVEFLVSFYNNEISEKSEIFDDQFSVERPDGSNFTLKIRSTKLEDSAMYFCASSPSGTTFGAQFFGPGTRLTVL.

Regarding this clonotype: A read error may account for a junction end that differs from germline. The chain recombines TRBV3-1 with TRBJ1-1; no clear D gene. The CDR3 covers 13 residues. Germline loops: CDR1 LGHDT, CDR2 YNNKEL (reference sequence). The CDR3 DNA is TGTGCCAGCAGCCTCCCGGGGAACTCTGAAGCTTTCTTT. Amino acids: CASSLPGNSEAFF.

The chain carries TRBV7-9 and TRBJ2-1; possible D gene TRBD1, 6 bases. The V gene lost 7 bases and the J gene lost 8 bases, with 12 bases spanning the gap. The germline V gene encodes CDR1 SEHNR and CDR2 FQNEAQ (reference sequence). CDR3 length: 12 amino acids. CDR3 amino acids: CASKQGSDEQFF. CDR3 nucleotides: TGTGCCAGCAAACAGGGTAGCGATGAGCAGTTCTTC.

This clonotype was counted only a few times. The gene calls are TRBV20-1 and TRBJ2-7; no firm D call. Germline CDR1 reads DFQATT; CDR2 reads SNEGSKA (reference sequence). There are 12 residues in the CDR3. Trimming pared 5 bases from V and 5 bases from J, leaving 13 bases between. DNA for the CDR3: TGCAGTGCTCCGAGGACCATGGACGAGCAGTACTTC. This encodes CSAPRTMDEQYF.

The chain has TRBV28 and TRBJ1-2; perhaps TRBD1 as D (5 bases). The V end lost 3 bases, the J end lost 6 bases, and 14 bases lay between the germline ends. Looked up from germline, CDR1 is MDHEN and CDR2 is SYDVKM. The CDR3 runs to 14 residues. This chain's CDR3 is CASSLAGAKDGYTF. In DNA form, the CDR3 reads TGTGCCAGCAGTTTGGCCGGGGCCAAGGATGGCTACACCTTC.

The CDR3 protein is CASSLRQDPRSNQPQHF. DNA for the CDR3: TGCGCCAGCAGCTTGAGGCAGGACCCGAGGAGCAATCAGCCCCAGCATTTT. J is TRBJ1-5 and V is TRBV5-1; no definite D call. The CDR3 is made up of 17 amino acids. Per the germline V gene, CDR1 is SGHRS and CDR2 is YFSETQ. Trimming left V 1 base short and J 1 base short, with 15 bases between.

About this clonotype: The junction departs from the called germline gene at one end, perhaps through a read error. In DNA form, the CDR3 reads TGTGCCAGCGGTGACAGGGGGAGGAATGAGCAGTTCTTC. Its protein product is CASGDRGRNEQFF. The chain employs TRBV6-1 and TRBJ2-1; 9 nucleotides match TRBD1. In germline, CDR1 is MNHNS, CDR2 SASEGT. The CDR3 loop spans 13 amino acids.

Here the CDR3 DNA reads TGCGCCAGCATCTACGAGCGGGAGACCACCGGGGAGCTGTTTTTT. Translated: CASIYERETTGELFF. J is TRBJ2-2 and V is TRBV10-1; 8 bases are shared with TRBD2. CDR1 is WNHNN and CDR2 is SYGVQD in the germline V gene (reference sequence). V was pared by 7 bases and J by 4 bases, with 8 bases of the junction left unmatched. The CDR3 sequence is 15 residues long.

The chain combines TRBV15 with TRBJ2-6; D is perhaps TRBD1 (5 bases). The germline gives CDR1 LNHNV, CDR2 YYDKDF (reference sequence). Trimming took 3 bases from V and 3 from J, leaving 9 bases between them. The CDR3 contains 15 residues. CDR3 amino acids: CATSRTVLGANVLTF. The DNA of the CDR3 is TGTGCCACCAGCAGGACAGTGCTTGGGGCCAACGTCCTGACTTTC.

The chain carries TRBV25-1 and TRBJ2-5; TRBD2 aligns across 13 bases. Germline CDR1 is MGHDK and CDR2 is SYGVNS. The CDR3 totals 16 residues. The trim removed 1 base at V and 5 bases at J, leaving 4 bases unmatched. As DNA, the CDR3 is TGTGCCAGCAGTGAATTTCAGGGACTAGCGGGGGAGACCCAGTACTTC. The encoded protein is CASSEFQGLAGETQYF.

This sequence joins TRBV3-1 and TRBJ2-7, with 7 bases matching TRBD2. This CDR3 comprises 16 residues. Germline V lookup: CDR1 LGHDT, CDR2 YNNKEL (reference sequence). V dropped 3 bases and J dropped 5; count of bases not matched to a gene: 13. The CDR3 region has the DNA TGTGCCAGCAGCCAGAGCCGTGCCGGACTAGGCGACGAGCAGTACTTC. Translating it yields CASSQSRAGLGDEQYF.

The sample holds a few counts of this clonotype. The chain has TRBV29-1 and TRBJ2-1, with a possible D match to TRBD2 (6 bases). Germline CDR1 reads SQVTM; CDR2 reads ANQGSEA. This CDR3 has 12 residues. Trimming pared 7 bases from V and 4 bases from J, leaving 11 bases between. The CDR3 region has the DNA TGCAGCGGGAGGGCGGAGTACAATGAGCAGTTCTTC. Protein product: CSGRAEYNEQFF.

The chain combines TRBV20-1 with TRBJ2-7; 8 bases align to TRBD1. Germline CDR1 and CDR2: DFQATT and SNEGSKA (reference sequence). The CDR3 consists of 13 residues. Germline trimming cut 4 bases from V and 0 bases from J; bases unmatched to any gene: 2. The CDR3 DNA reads TGCAGTGCTACAGGGGGCCCCTCCTACGAGCAGTACTTC. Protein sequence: CSATGGPSYEQYF.

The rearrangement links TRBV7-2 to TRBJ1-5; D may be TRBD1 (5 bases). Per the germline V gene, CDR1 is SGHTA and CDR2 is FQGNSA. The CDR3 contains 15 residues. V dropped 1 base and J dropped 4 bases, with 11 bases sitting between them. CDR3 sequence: CASSLDRFTNQPQHF. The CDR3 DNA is TGTGCCAGCAGCTTAGACAGGTTCACTAATCAGCCCCAGCATTTT.